Listed here is a single T cell receptor (beta chain). It lacks a known antigen. No much larger clonotype is one base removed from it; base qualities were not supplied. V is pruned by 3 bases and J by 0 bases, leaving 8 bases of the junction without a gene match. Including cysteine and phenylalanine, the CDR3 has 18 amino acids. Of the read, only the CDR3 DNA is kept; its 54 bases are in frame from base 1. According to the germline V gene (reference sequence), CDR1 reads MNHEY and CDR2 reads SMNVEV. This specimen belongs to a study of blood T cell repertoires in COVID-19 (dated by TCRdb to 2020 to 2022). Context from the whole study: Collaborator samples came from the United States, Italy and Spain and covered acute and convalescent phases of COVID-19. The prospective study material was composed of cDNA or gDNA derived from T cells, B-cell-depleted T cells, or PBMCs. Deeply sampled blood TCRbeta repertoires from subjects exposed to, actively infected with, or recovered from COVID-19 were included in the dataset. A freely available public database, intended as a resource for researchers studying the immune response to SARS-CoV-2, is where the repertoires were released. Samples were obtained from the ongoing ImmuneRACE study (first 160 participants) and from 950 to 1,500 subjects provided by 6 global collaborators. The sample metadata nearly always contained a de-identified subject ID, COVID-19 status, age in years and sex. Where HLA class I and class II types were available, the types were taken from metadata supplied by the sample provider, not from assay-based typing.

Paper-wide results and their limitations: The amount of clinical and demographic metadata varied by source and participant and was provided uncurated.

TCRbeta CDR3 regions were amplified from genomic DNA using the immunoSEQ Assay, a bias-controlled multiplex PCR. In the source study's methods: Within the assay, amplification of reference gene primers was used to estimate how many nucleated cells each sample contained. To quantify the absolute abundance of each unique TCRbeta CDR3 rearrangement, sequence reads were collapsed and filtered. For each sample, productive Simpson clonality was calculated by taking the square root of Simpson's diversity index across productive rearrangements. TCRdb retrieved this table from immuneACCESS and kept in-frame rearrangements only. Not all clones are present; in checked studies, unresolved V genes account for under half, and no reason is known for the remainder. For V, J and clone size, that table is used; D and trimming come from the DNA. The sample includes some 190,000 clones, with more than 75% observed a single time. Around 4.9% of the sample rests with the top ten.

The collaborating institutions used their own protocols to collect whole blood in K2EDTA tubes. For TCRbeta analysis, collaborators shipped samples as frozen whole blood, isolated PBMCs, or DNA extracted from either of those sample types. Sequencing was carried out using peripheral blood. The chain links TRBV27 with TRBJ2-6; the central 7 bases match TRBD2. This clonotype was sampled from a woman of 80 years or more with acute or convalescent COVID-19. The DNA reads as follows: TGTGCCAGCAGTTTTTACGGAGGGGAGGGCTCTGGGGCCAACGTCCTGACTTTC. It translates as CASSFYGGEGSGANVLTF.